The rows below give T cell receptor beta chains drawn from one sample of a study of cytomegalovirus exposure and HLA in healthy donors. Clones were sequenced by immunoSEQ multiplex PCR, and TCRdb holds only the in-frame ones, with some missing. There are more than 15,000 clones in the sample; under 85% occur only once, and about 20% lies in the top ten. The sample consisted of PBMCs. Receptors were obtained from a human donor in good health. Each CDR3 is given without its conserved first and last residue.

V gene	J gene	CDR3 protein
TRBV5-1	TRBJ2-7	ASSRSTGYEQY
TRBV13	TRBJ2-5	ASSLPLRGGVGQETQY
TRBV7-3	TRBJ1-1	ASSSRDRDEAF
TRBV4-2	TRBJ2-7	ASSQDQVAYEQY
TRBV28	TRBJ2-5	ASSLRGGSQGETQY
TRBV6-5	TRBJ1-5	ASSTRDSRNQPQH
TRBV7-9	TRBJ1-1	ASSSLLATNTEAF
TRBV5-4	TRBJ2-7	ASSLKGRFYEQY
TRBV5-4	TRBJ1-1	ASSRDRSTEAF
TRBV10-1	TRBJ1-5	ASRRQGNQPQH
TRBV7-2	TRBJ2-1	ASSWTGPDNEQF
TRBV6-5	TRBJ2-7	ASSRAGNYYEQY
TRBV7-8	TRBJ2-6	ASSFDRGSSGANVLT
TRBV4-2	TRBJ2-3	ASGHISGKADTQY
TRBV15	TRBJ1-5	ATSRDLAGGRPQH
TRBV4-1	-	ASSQGGGGRGYEQY
TRBV10-1	TRBJ2-5	ASSLQGRETQY
TRBV10-3	TRBJ2-7	AISENSPIPYEQY
TRBV6-1	TRBJ1-1	ASSEGGVSEAF
TRBV18	TRBJ1-2	ASSPTSGTFSGYT
TRBV11-1	TRBJ2-1	ASSLTSGVFSYNEQF
TRBV19	TRBJ1-3	ASSPTPGNTIY
TRBV2	TRBJ2-7	ASMPVPGQGAHEQY
TRBV7-2	TRBJ1-2	ASSLQRGNYGYT
TRBV5-6	TRBJ2-1	ASSLRREGWVEQF
TRBV11-3	TRBJ2-1	ASSLGTNEQF
TRBV7-9	TRBJ2-7	ASSPTGLYYEQY
TRBV7-7	TRBJ2-5	ASRGTSGGQETQY
TRBV5-6	TRBJ2-3	ASRPTGGPTDTQY
TRBV11-2	TRBJ2-2	ASSLGGVGTGELF
TRBV6-6	TRBJ1-5	ASSYSGGNQPQH
TRBV7-9	TRBJ1-1	ASSLVPVDKNKMNTEAF
TRBV28	-	ASSLDRNYEQY
TRBV5-4	TRBJ1-4	ASSLGGAQGAREKLF
TRBV6-6	TRBJ2-1	ASFSTGGAHNEQF
TRBV7-9	TRBJ2-2	ASSLASGGHFTGELF
TRBV2	TRBJ1-6	ASSDQRGGGSPLH
TRBV19	TRBJ2-1	ASSIVSGSLNEQF
TRBV5-4	TRBJ1-2	ASRSTANYGYT
TRBV19	TRBJ1-5	ASSMRGPSQH
TRBV19	TRBJ1-4	ASSILPGEKLF
TRBV14	TRBJ2-7	ASSQDWGHGIWEQY
TRBV19	TRBJ2-1	ASGGASYNEQF
TRBV5-1	TRBJ2-5	ASSQPQGAGETQY
TRBV11-2	TRBJ1-1	ASSFAGGDTEAF
TRBV4-1	TRBJ1-2	ASSRDNYGYT
TRBV30	TRBJ2-1	AWSTPGLAGNEQF
TRBV5-5	TRBJ1-4	ASSSSATNEKLF
TRBV14	TRBJ1-1	ASSQTANTEAF
TRBV27	TRBJ1-1	ASSLYGTGIPRMNTEAF
TRBV5-1	TRBJ2-7	ASSFGGQGYEQY
TRBV7-9	TRBJ2-3	ASSWPRQRGGIDTQY
TRBV7-2	TRBJ2-7	ASSLGTGASYEQY
TRBV10-1	TRBJ1-2	ASSGFFGYGYT
TRBV7-2	TRBJ1-2	ASRHQGQGDYGYT